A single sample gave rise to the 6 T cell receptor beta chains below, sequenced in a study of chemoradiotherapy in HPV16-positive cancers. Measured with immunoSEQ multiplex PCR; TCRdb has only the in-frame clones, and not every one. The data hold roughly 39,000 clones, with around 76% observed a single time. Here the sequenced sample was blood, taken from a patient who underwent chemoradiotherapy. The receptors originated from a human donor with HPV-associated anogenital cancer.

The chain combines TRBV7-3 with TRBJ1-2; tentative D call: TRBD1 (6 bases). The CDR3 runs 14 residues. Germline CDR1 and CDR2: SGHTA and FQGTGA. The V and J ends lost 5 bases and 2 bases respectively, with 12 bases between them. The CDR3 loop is CASSPEGGNYGYTF. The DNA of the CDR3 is TGTGCCAGCAGCCCCGAGGGGGGAAACTATGGCTACACCTTC.

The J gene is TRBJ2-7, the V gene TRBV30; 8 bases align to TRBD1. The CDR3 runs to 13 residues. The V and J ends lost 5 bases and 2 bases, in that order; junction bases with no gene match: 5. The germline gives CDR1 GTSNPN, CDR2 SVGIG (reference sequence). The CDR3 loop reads CAWVKQGAYEQYF. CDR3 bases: TGTGCCTGGGTGAAACAGGGGGCCTACGAGCAGTACTTC.

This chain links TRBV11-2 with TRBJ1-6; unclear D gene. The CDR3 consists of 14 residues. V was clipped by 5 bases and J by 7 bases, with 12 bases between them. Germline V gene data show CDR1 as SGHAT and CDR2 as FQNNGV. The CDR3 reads CASSPAGENSPLHF. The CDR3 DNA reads TGTGCCAGCAGCCCAGCGGGTGAGAATTCACCCCTCCACTTT.

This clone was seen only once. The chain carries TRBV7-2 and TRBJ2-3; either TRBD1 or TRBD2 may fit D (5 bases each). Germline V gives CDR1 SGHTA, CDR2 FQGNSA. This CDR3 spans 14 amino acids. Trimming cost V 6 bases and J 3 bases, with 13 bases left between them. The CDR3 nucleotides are TGTGCCAGCAGTATGGGACGAGTGACAGATACGCAGTATTTT. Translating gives CASSMGRVTDTQYF.

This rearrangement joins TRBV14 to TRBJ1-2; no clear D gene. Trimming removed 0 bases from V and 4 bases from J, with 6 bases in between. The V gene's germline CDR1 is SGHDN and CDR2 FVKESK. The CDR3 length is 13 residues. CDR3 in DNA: TGTGCCAGCAGCCAAGATTTGATCTATGGCTACACCTTC. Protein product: CASSQDLIYGYTF.

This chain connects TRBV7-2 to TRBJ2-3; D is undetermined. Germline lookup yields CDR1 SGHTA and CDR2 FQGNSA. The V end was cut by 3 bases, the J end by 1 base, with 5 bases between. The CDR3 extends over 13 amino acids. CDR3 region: CASSFIGTDTQYF. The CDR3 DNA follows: TGTGCCAGCAGCTTCATCGGCACAGATACGCAGTATTTT.